This TCR beta chain was observed in a study of T-cell reconstitution after alpha-beta-depleted transplantation in children. This clonotype was observed at least ten times. Molecular barcoding with unique molecular identifiers was used for the TCRbeta library. One entry per CDR3 protein results from TCRdb running MiXCR on the PCR reads. The sample includes over 150,000 distinct CDR3 sequences, roughly 6.3% of them seen just once. Sample: PBMCs, taken before TCRalphabeta/CD19-depleted stem cell transplant. The TCR comes from a girl under three years old with combined immunodeficiency, due to receive a stem cell transplant.

The CDR3: CASSQDLTTGLETQYF. In nucleotides, the CDR3 is TGCGCCAGCAGCCAAGATCTGACCACAGGGCTGGAGACCCAGTACTTC. The chain employs TRBV4-1 and TRBJ2-5, with D possibly matching TRBD1 (6 bases). The germline V and J ends were trimmed by 0 bases and 5 bases, with 16 bases remaining between them. The CDR3 length is 16 residues. CDR1 and CDR2 from the germline V gene are MGHRA and YSYEKL.